Sequencing of this TCR beta chain was carried out in a study of T cell responses to AZD1222 COVID-19 vaccine. Notes on the study in general: Donors were mostly white British, more females; clonal diversity possibly underestimated.

As for this clone: Its target is unknown.

The germline CDR1 and CDR2 sequences are SGHTA and FQGNSA. The CDR3 consists of 14 residues. V was pared by 5 bases and J by 2 bases, with 2 bases of the junction left unmatched. Profiled with immunoSEQ multiplex PCR; TCRdb holds only in-frame clones, not every one. The sample has about 74,000 clones, approximately 89% seen once. Sequenced here: peripheral blood, sampled 28 days after the second AZD1222 dose. The TCR sequence derives from an adult who received the AZD1222 COVID-19 vaccine. The rearrangement links TRBV7-2 to TRBJ1-5; 8 nucleotides agree with TRBD1. The CDR3 is CASSPDRGNQPQHF. The CDR3 nucleotides are TGTGCCAGCAGCCCGGACAGGGGCAATCAGCCCCAGCATTTT.